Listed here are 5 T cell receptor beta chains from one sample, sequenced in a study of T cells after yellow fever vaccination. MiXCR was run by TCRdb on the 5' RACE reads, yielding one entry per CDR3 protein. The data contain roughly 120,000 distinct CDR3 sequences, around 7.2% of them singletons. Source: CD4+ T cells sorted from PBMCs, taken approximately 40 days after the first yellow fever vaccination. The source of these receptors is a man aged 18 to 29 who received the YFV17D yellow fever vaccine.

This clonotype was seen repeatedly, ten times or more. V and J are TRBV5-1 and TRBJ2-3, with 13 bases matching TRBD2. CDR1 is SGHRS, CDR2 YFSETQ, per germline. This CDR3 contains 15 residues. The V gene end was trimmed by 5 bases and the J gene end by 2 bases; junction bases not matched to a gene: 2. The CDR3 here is CASRGLAGNTDTQYF. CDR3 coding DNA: TGCGCCAGCAGGGGACTAGCGGGAAACACAGATACGCAGTATTTT.

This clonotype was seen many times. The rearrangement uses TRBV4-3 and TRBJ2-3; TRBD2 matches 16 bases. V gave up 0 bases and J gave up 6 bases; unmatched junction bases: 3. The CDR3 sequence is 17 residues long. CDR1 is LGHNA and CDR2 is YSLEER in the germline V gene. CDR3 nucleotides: TGCGCCAGCAGCCAAGAGGGACTAGCGGGGGGGAGCGATACGCAGTATTTT. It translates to CASSQEGLAGGSDTQYF.

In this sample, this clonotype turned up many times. CDR3 bases: TGTGCCACCAGTGATGAACAGGGGAGGAGGGAGACCCAGTACTTC. Protein sequence: CATSDEQGRRETQYF. The chain carries TRBV24-1 and TRBJ2-5; possibly TRBD1 for D (7 bases). The length of the CDR3 is 15 residues. V gave up 3 bases and J gave up 5 bases, with 15 bases separating them. Germline CDR1 and CDR2: KGHDR and SFDVKD.

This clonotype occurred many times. CDR3 sequence reads: CASMGQGYTEAFF. CDR3 sequence (DNA): TGTGCCAGTATGGGACAGGGCTACACTGAAGCTTTCTTT. This chain uses TRBV19 with TRBJ1-1; 9 bases line up with TRBD1. The V gene end was trimmed by 7 bases and the J gene end by 3 bases; junction bases not matched to a gene: 3. This CDR3 has 13 amino acids. Germline CDR1 reads LNHDA; CDR2 reads SQIVND (reference sequence).

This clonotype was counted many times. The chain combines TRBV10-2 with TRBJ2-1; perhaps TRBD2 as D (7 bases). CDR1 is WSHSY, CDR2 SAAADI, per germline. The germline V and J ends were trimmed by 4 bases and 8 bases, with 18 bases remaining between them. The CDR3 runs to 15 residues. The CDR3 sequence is CASSGVGGGWHEQFF. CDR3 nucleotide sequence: TGCGCCAGCAGTGGGGTGGGCGGGGGCTGGCATGAGCAGTTCTTC.